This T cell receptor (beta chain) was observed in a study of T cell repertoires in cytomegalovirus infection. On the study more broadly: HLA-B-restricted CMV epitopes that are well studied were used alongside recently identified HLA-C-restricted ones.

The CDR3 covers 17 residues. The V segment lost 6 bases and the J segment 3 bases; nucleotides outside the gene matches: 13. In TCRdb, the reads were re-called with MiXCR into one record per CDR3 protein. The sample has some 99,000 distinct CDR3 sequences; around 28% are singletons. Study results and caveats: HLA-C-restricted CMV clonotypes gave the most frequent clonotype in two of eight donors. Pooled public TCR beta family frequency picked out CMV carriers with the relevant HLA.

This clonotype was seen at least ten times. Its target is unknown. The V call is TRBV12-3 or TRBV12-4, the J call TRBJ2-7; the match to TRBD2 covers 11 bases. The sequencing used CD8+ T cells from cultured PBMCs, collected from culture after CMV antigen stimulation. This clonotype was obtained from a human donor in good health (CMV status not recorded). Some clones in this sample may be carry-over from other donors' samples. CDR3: CASSHTSGGLSDYEQYF. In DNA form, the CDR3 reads TGTGCCAGCAGCCACACTAGCGGGGGCCTATCAGACTACGAGCAGTACTTC.